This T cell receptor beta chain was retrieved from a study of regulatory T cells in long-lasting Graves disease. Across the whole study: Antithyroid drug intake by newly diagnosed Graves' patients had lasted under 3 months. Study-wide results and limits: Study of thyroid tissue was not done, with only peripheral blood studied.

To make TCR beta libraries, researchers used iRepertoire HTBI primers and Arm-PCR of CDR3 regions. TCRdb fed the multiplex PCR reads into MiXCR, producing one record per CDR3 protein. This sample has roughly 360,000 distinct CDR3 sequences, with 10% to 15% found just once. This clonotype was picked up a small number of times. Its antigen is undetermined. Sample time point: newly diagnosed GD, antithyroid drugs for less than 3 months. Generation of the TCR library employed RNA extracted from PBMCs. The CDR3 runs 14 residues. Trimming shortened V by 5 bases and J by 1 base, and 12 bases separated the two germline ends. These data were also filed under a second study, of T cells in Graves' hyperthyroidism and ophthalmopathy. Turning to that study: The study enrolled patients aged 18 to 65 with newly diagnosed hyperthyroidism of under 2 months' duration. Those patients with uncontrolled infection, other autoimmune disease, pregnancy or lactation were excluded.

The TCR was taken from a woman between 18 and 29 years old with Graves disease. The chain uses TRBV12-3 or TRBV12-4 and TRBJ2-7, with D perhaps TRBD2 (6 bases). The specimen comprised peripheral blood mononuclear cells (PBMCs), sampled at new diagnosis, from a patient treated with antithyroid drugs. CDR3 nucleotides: TGTGCCAGCAGTGGGCCCCGGGAGTCCTACGAGCAGTACTTC. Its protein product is CASSGPRESYEQYF.